This TCR beta chain was found in a study of T-cell memory formation after mild COVID-19. Study context: TCR clusters were mostly donor specific.

Germline V gene sequence: CDR1 DFQATT, CDR2 SNEGSKA (reference sequence). There are 13 residues in the CDR3. Broader study findings: Shrinking CD4+ clones were chiefly CM and EM; CD8+ ones were chiefly EMRA.

Concerning this clonotype: Its antigen is unidentified.

cDNA libraries for TCR alpha and TCR beta, carrying sample barcodes and UMIs, came from 5'RACE with constant-segment primers. One entry per CDR3 protein results from TCRdb running MiXCR on the 5' RACE reads. The data contain 400,000 to 450,000 distinct CDR3 sequences, approximately 19% of them singletons. The chain couples TRBV20-1 to TRBJ2-3, with 7 bases matching TRBD2. Sequences were obtained from PBMCs or a T cell subset sorted from them (not recorded which). The clonotype was recovered from a man younger than 35 who had mild COVID-19 (a few samples of this study predate the infection). Cell type and time point are not known. CDR3: CSRGGLGRDTQYF. The CDR3 DNA reads TGCAGCCGCGGGGGTTTGGGCCGGGATACGCAGTATTTT.